This T cell receptor (beta chain) is from a study of technical replicates of blood from several donors. Assay used: immunoSEQ multiplex PCR; TCRdb lists only in-frame clones, some missing. In the table there are tens of thousands of clones, approximately 93% of which are singletons. With 1 base removed from V and 8 bases from J, the gap between germline ends came to 21 bases. From germline, CDR1 is SGHTA and CDR2 FQGNSA. This CDR3 is built from 18 residues. This clonotype was sampled from a human donor in good health. The chain uses TRBV7-2 and TRBJ1-6, with TRBD1 as a possible D gene (5 bases). The sequenced sample consisted of T cells isolated from PBMCs. The CDR3 here is CASSLGGAGYSWDSPLHF. The CDR3 DNA sequence: TGTGCCAGCAGCTTAGGTGGCGCAGGGTACTCATGGGATTCACCCCTCCACTTT.